The 13 T cell receptor beta chains below all came from one sample that was sequenced in a study of early T cells in non-severe SARS-CoV-2 infection. MiXCR, run by TCRdb on the 5' RACE reads, gives a single entry per CDR3 protein. The data hold tens of thousands of distinct CDR3 sequences, with roughly 10% observed a single time. The material was whole blood, obtained at baseline. The receptor source for this set is an adult who was a healthcare worker with PCR-confirmed SARS-CoV-2 infection or an uninfected control (not recorded which).

This clonotype was picked up many times. The V gene is TRBV5-1, the J gene TRBJ1-1, with D unresolved. The germline V and J ends were trimmed by 1 base and 4 bases, with 8 bases remaining between them. The germline V gene has CDR1 SGHRS and CDR2 YFSETQ. The CDR3 has 13 amino acids. This chain's CDR3 is CASSLLSGTEAFF. The CDR3 coding sequence is TGCGCCAGCAGCTTGTTGTCTGGCACTGAAGCTTTCTTT.

J is TRBJ2-3 and V is TRBV20-1; D gene unclear. This CDR3 contains 11 residues. The V gene's germline CDR1 is DFQATT and CDR2 SNEGSKA (reference sequence). Deletions cut 6 bases from V and 2 bases from J, with 6 bases between. CDR3 loop: CSALLTDTQYF. CDR3 nucleotide sequence: TGCAGTGCACTACTCACAGATACGCAGTATTTT.

In its sample, this clonotype was seen a few times. The chain couples TRBV7-9 to TRBJ2-6; 7 nucleotides align to TRBD1. This CDR3 is 16 amino acids long. Per germline, CDR1 SEHNR and CDR2 FQNEAQ (reference sequence). V trimming: 3 bases; J trimming: 6 bases; junction bases outside the gene matches: 8. CDR3 loop: CASSFLTGVPANVLTF. The CDR3 nucleotides are TGTGCCAGCAGCTTCCTCACAGGGGTACCGGCCAACGTCCTGACTTTC.

This clonotype was observed a handful of times. The rearrangement uses TRBV5-1 and TRBJ2-5; 7 bases match TRBD2. The CDR3 runs to 14 residues. Germline V lookup: CDR1 SGHRS, CDR2 YFSETQ. V lost 0 bases to trimming and J lost 6 bases; unmatched junction nucleotides: 5. The CDR3 region has the DNA TGCGCCAGCAGCTTGGGGCAGGGACTACAGACCCAGTACTTC. It translates to CASSLGQGLQTQYF.

This clonotype showed up just a few times. The rearrangement uses TRBV7-2 and TRBJ1-1; D is perhaps TRBD1 (5 bases). V gave up 3 bases and J gave up 0 bases, with 11 bases separating them. The length of the CDR3 is 15 residues. Germline values: CDR1 SGHTA, CDR2 FQGNSA. The CDR3 DNA is TGTGCCAGCAGCTTTTCGACAGAAATGAACACTGAAGCTTTCTTT. This translates into CASSFSTEMNTEAFF.

The rearrangement joins TRBV2 to TRBJ2-3; 7 nucleotides match TRBD1. The CDR3 covers 14 residues. Germline CDR1 reads SNHLY; CDR2 reads FYNNEI. Unmatched junction bases numbered 5, after V lost 6 bases and J lost 2 bases. CDR3 in DNA: TGTGCCAGCAGAGACAGGGTGGACACAGATACGCAGTATTTT. Translation: CASRDRVDTDTQYF. The variable domain in full, completed from reference TRBV2 and TRBJ2-3, reads EPEVTQTPSHQVTQMGQEVILRCVPISNHLYFYWYRQILGQKVEFLVSFYNNEISEKSEIFDDQFSVERPDGSNFTLKIRSTKLEDSAMYFCASRDRVDTDTQYFGPGTRLTVL.

This clonotype was recorded many times. The V gene is TRBV20-1, the J gene TRBJ2-3; TRBD2 matches 7 bases. The germline V gene has CDR1 DFQATT and CDR2 SNEGSKA (reference sequence). This CDR3 is 12 amino acids long. V dropped 5 bases and J dropped 5; count of bases not matched to a gene: 4. The CDR3 here is CSAERGEDTQYF. CDR3 nucleotide sequence: TGCAGTGCTGAGCGGGGAGAAGATACGCAGTATTTT.

The chain has TRBV20-1 and TRBJ1-4; TRBD1 is a possible D gene (5 bases). CDR1 is DFQATT and CDR2 is SNEGSKA in the germline V gene (reference sequence). V dropped 6 bases and J dropped 7 bases, with 21 bases sitting between them. The CDR3 length is 15 residues. The CDR3 sequence is CSASLPGTLIEKLFF. The CDR3 region has the DNA TGCAGTGCCAGTCTGCCTGGGACCCTAATTGAAAAACTGTTTTTT.

This clonotype has just a few counts. The CDR3 coding sequence is TGCGCCAGCAGCCAAGGCGGGGGCGAGATCGAGACCCAGTACTTC. It encodes CASSQGGGEIETQYF. V gene TRBV4-3 combines with J gene TRBJ2-5; possible D gene TRBD2, 7 bases. The V and J ends lost 1 base and 5 bases respectively, with 14 bases between them. This CDR3 spans 15 amino acids. Germline loops: CDR1 LGHNA, CDR2 YSLEER.

The rearrangement links TRBV20-1 to TRBJ2-1; 9 bases match TRBD2. V was pared by 1 base and J by 5 bases, with 0 bases of the junction left unmatched. The germline gives CDR1 DFQATT, CDR2 SNEGSKA (reference sequence). The CDR3 is made up of 13 amino acids. For the CDR3, the DNA is TGCAGTGCTAGAGGGACTAGCGACAATGAGCAGTTCTTC. Translating it yields CSARGTSDNEQFF.

The rearrangement joins TRBV18 to TRBJ2-2; D unclear. Trimming pared 1 base from V and 5 bases from J, leaving 5 bases between. Germline loops: CDR1 KGHSH, CDR2 LQKENI. The CDR3 loop spans 13 amino acids. CDR3 residues: CASSPRETGELFF. The CDR3 region has the DNA TGTGCCAGCTCACCACGGGAAACCGGGGAGCTGTTTTTT.

J is TRBJ2-1 and V is TRBV29-1; either TRBD1 or TRBD2 may supply D (5 bases each). The CDR3 runs to 16 residues. Germline loops: CDR1 SQVTM, CDR2 ANQGSEA. Trimming removed 6 bases at V and 5 bases at J, with 23 bases between. The chain's CDR3 is CSVADPGRTIDNEQFF. The CDR3 DNA reads TGCAGCGTCGCTGATCCGGGACGCACCATCGACAATGAGCAGTTCTTC.

This clonotype was recorded at least ten times. The CDR3 region is CASRTGGINQPQHF. The DNA for the CDR3 is TGTGCCAGCAGAACTGGGGGGATCAATCAGCCCCAGCATTTT. The chain links TRBV6-2 or TRBV6-3 to TRBJ1-5; D possibly corresponds to TRBD1 (5 bases). The germline gives CDR1 MNHEY, CDR2 SVGEGT. This CDR3 is built from 14 residues. The germline V and J ends were trimmed by 6 bases and 3 bases, with 12 bases remaining between them.